This TCR beta chain was retrieved from a study of shared T cell receptors in the human thymus. This CDR3 has 14 amino acids. Losses at the gene ends were 8 bases for V and 2 bases for J; bases not matched to a gene: 6. CDR1 and CDR2 (germline): ENHRY, SYGVKD. Clones were read by immunoSEQ multiplex PCR, and TCRdb kept only the in-frame ones, dropping some. The sample yields roughly 660,000 clones, roughly 90% seen once. These data were also reused for a study on human thymus T cells. From that report: Unrelated individuals had highly overlapping thymic repertoires, as reported in related research.

The chain employs TRBV10-3 and TRBJ2-3; 8 bases match TRBD2. The origin of this receptor is a boy less than two years old with a congenital heart defect. The material sequenced was thymocytes. In DNA, the CDR3 is TGTGCCATCTCCGGGGGGGGCAACACAGATACGCAGTATTTT. Translating gives CAISGGGNTDTQYF.